This T cell receptor (beta chain) was documented in a study of CD8 T cells in Susac syndrome. The study, taken as a whole, reports: As the study acknowledged, the number of individuals in its TCR sequencing and HLA analysis was relatively small.

Regarding this clonotype: Its antigen is undetermined.

The TEMRA cells underwent FACS enrichment, while the CD8+ and CD4+ T cells underwent negative isolation. CDR3 length equals 15 residues. Germline V gives CDR1 LGHNA, CDR2 YNFKEQ. With V trimmed by 4 bases and J by 0 bases, 4 bases remained unmatched. With random hexamers, roughly 0.45 to 1 ug RNA was reverse transcribed. Amplification of TCR beta CDR3 used immunoSEQ multiplex PCR across 54 Vbeta and 13 Jbeta. TCRdb passed the immunoSEQ multiplex PCR reads through MiXCR, listing each CDR3 protein once. The table shows roughly 190,000 distinct CDR3 sequences, with about 94% occurring only once. This chain joins TRBV4-2 and TRBJ2-5, with TRBD2 identical over 8 bases. The sample taken for sequencing was CD4+ T cells from PBMCs. The sequence was obtained from a human donor in good health. In DNA, the CDR3 is TGTGCCAGCAGCCGAGGAGCGGGGGACCAAGAGACCCAGTACTTC. Translating it yields CASSRGAGDQETQYF.